Listed here are 21 T cell receptor beta chains from one sample, sequenced in a study of CD8 T cells in Susac syndrome. It was with random hexamers that roughly 0.45 to 1 ug RNA was reverse transcribed. TCRdb ran MiXCR on the immunoSEQ multiplex PCR reads and lists one entry per CDR3 protein. The sample shows 150,000 to 200,000 distinct CDR3 sequences, just under 95% of them seen only once. The sample consisted of CD4+ T cells from PBMCs. Receptors were obtained from a human donor in good health.

The V and J genes are TRBV5-4 and TRBJ2-2; no definite D call. This CDR3 is 18 amino acids long. V was trimmed by 4 bases and J by 0 bases, leaving 19 bases between them. Germline V lookup: CDR1 SGHNT, CDR2 YYREEE (reference sequence). CDR3 sequence reads: CASSPRSRTGTNTGELFF. CDR3 DNA sequence: TGTGCCAGCAGCCCCAGATCCCGGACGGGCACGAACACCGGGGAGCTGTTTTTT.

This sequence joins TRBV7-2 and TRBJ2-5; D is perhaps TRBD1 or TRBD2 (5 bases each). With 6 bases removed from V and 3 bases from J, the gap between germline ends came to 14 bases. This CDR3 is 14 amino acids long. The germline V gene encodes CDR1 SGHTA and CDR2 FQGNSA. The CDR3 coding sequence is TGTGCCAGCAGACAAGGGACGGAGGAAGAGACCCAGTACTTC. Its protein is CASRQGTEEETQYF.

V is TRBV19 and J is TRBJ1-1; the D gene is possibly TRBD1 (5 bases). The germline V gene encodes CDR1 LNHDA and CDR2 SQIVND (reference sequence). The CDR3 covers 13 residues. Deletions cut 5 bases from V and 6 bases from J, with 13 bases between. The CDR3 reads CASSVSTASEAFF. CDR3 nucleotide sequence: TGTGCCAGTAGTGTATCGACAGCTTCTGAAGCTTTCTTT.

The chain carries TRBV5-6 and TRBJ1-2; D unclear. Germline CDR1 and CDR2: SGHDT and YYEEEE. The CDR3 is 15 amino acids. V was pared by 0 bases and J by 1 base, with 10 bases between. CDR3 bases: TGTGCCAGCAGCTTGGCCCCAAGGGTTAACTATGGCTACACCTTC. Translation gives CASSLAPRVNYGYTF.

The chain recombines TRBV11-2 with TRBJ1-5, with TRBD1 as a possible D gene (5 bases). The CDR3 contains 16 residues. Germline V gene data show CDR1 as SGHAT and CDR2 as FQNNGV. V was pared by 3 bases and J by 1 base, with 13 bases between. Here the CDR3 reads CASSFVGVGSNQPQHF. The CDR3 DNA sequence: TGTGCCAGCAGCTTTGTGGGGGTAGGGAGCAATCAGCCCCAGCATTTT.

The V gene is TRBV10-3, the J gene TRBJ2-5; 7 bases are a match to TRBD1. With V trimmed by 0 bases and J by 5 bases, 6 bases remained unmatched. This CDR3 spans 15 amino acids. Germline CDR1 and CDR2: ENHRY and SYGVKD. CDR3 amino acids: CAISESERQGETQYF. In nucleotides, the CDR3 is TGTGCCATCAGTGAGTCGGAGAGACAGGGTGAGACCCAGTACTTC.

The rearrangement uses TRBV7-3 and TRBJ2-1, with 11 bases matching TRBD2. The CDR3 extends over 18 amino acids. The germline V gene encodes CDR1 SGHTA and CDR2 FQGTGA. With 4 bases clipped from V and 0 bases from J, the junction kept 8 bases outside the gene matches. CDR3 in DNA: TGTGCCAGCAGCTATAGCGGGGGGGAGGTAGGCTCCTACAATGAGCAGTTCTTC. Its translation is CASSYSGGEVGSYNEQFF.

This clonotype has only one observation. The V call is TRBV3-1, the J call TRBJ2-5, with 7 bases that match TRBD2. Germline V gives CDR1 LGHDT, CDR2 YNNKEL (reference sequence). With V trimmed by 4 bases and J by 2 bases, 7 bases remained unmatched. The CDR3 totals 15 residues. The CDR3, as DNA: TGTGCCAGCAGCCCGAATCTAGCGGAGCAAGAGACCCAGTACTTC. This encodes CASSPNLAEQETQYF.

This chain links TRBV20-1 with TRBJ2-5; the D call may be TRBD1 or TRBD2 (6 bases each). V was trimmed by 3 bases and J by 2 bases, leaving 13 bases between them. Germline V gene lookup returns CDR1 DFQATT and CDR2 SNEGSKA (reference sequence). The CDR3 has 14 residues. CDR3 in amino acids: CSARHREVQETQYF. The CDR3 DNA sequence: TGCAGTGCTAGGCACAGGGAGGTGCAAGAGACCCAGTACTTC.

The rearrangement joins TRBV11-2 to TRBJ2-4; 9 positions agree with TRBD1. Trimming removed 1 base from V and 2 bases from J; junction bases left unmatched: 6. The CDR3 runs 17 residues. Looked up from germline, CDR1 is SGHAT and CDR2 is FQNNGV. The CDR3 here is CASSLVGTGWSKNIQYF. The CDR3 nucleotides are TGTGCCAGCAGCTTAGTCGGGACAGGGTGGTCCAAAAACATTCAGTACTTC.

The V gene is TRBV7-2, the J gene TRBJ2-5; D is undetermined. V lost 8 bases and J 5 bases, leaving 9 bases between the germline ends. Germline V lookup: CDR1 SGHTA, CDR2 FQGNSA. This CDR3 has 11 residues. The CDR3 sequence is CASQVTETQYF. The CDR3 DNA reads as TGTGCCAGCCAAGTAACCGAGACCCAGTACTTC.

The chain combines TRBV10-2 with TRBJ1-2; the D is unclear. The germline V gene encodes CDR1 WSHSY and CDR2 SAAADI. Trimming stripped 6 bases from V and 5 bases from J, with 13 bases between. This CDR3 contains 13 residues. The CDR3 sequence: CASSEIMGYGYTF. The CDR3 DNA follows: TGCGCCAGCAGCGAAATTATGGGATATGGCTACACCTTC.

V is TRBV6-4 and J is TRBJ1-1, with TRBD1 as a possible D gene (6 bases). The CDR3 covers 13 residues. Deletions cut 8 bases from V and 5 bases from J, with 15 bases between. From germline, CDR1 is MRHNA and CDR2 SNTAGT. The CDR3 nucleotides read TGTGCCAGCTCGAGGGGGACCGGGACTGAAGCTTTCTTT. Translating gives CASSRGTGTEAFF.

This sequence joins TRBV6-6 and TRBJ2-2, with a weak D call TRBD2 (6 bases). The CDR3 is 16 amino acids. Germline-derived CDR1 and CDR2 are MNHNY and SVGAGI (reference sequence). V lost 2 bases and J 1 base, leaving 11 bases between the germline ends. This CDR3 reads CASSYGGGQNTGELFF. CDR3 nucleotide sequence: TGTGCCAGCAGTTACGGCGGAGGGCAGAACACCGGGGAGCTGTTTTTT.

This clonotype was detected only once. The V gene is TRBV7-3, the J gene TRBJ2-3; D gene ambiguous. The CDR3 has 14 amino acids. The V gene's germline CDR1 is SGHTA and CDR2 FQGTGA. Trimming pared 3 bases from V and 2 bases from J, leaving 9 bases between. CDR3 region: CASSFGAHTDTQYF. For the CDR3, the DNA is TGTGCCAGCAGCTTTGGAGCGCACACAGATACGCAGTATTTT.

V is TRBV3-1 and J is TRBJ1-2; no clear D. Trimming took off 2 bases at V and 3 bases at J, with 7 bases between the two ends. Germline lookup yields CDR1 LGHDT and CDR2 YNNKEL (reference sequence). This CDR3 is built from 13 residues. CDR3 region: CASSQQRDYGYTF. Written as DNA, the CDR3 is TGTGCCAGCAGCCAACAGAGAGACTATGGCTACACCTTC.

V and J are TRBV9 and TRBJ1-3, with D unresolved. CDR3 length: 17 amino acids. The V end lost 3 bases, the J end lost 0 bases, and 16 bases lay between the germline ends. In germline, CDR1 is SGDLS, CDR2 YYNGEE. The CDR3 DNA reads as TGTGCCAGCAGCGCCGGATGGACCAGGAGCTCTGGAAACACCATATATTTT. Translation: CASSAGWTRSSGNTIYF.

This sequence joins TRBV7-9 and TRBJ1-5; a weak D match, TRBD1 (6 bases). This CDR3 comprises 15 residues. CDR1 SEHNR and CDR2 FQNEAQ come from the germline V gene (reference sequence). Trimming cost V 0 bases and J 7 bases, with 13 bases left between them. The CDR3 sequence is CASSLAGRGEQPQHF. CDR3 in DNA: TGTGCCAGCAGCTTAGCGGGGAGGGGGGAGCAGCCCCAGCATTTT.

The gene calls are TRBV12-3 or TRBV12-4 and TRBJ2-2, with D perhaps given as TRBD1 or TRBD2 (5 bases each). The CDR3 runs to 16 residues. Between the trimmed V and J ends, which lost 3 bases and 2 bases, there was a span of 13 bases. The CDR3 DNA reads TGTGCCAGCAGTTTTTTACCGGGGCCTAACACCGGGGAGCTGTTTTTT. Amino acids: CASSFLPGPNTGELFF.

The J gene is TRBJ2-7, the V gene TRBV11-2, with 8 bases lining up with TRBD2. The germline V gene has CDR1 SGHAT and CDR2 FQNNGV. CDR3 size: 15 residues. V lost 6 bases to trimming and J lost 1 base; unmatched junction nucleotides: 8. CDR3 bases: TGTGCCAGCAGGCCGCCAGCGGGGGCTTCCTACGAGCAGTACTTC. Translated, it gives CASRPPAGASYEQYF.

The chain carries TRBV6-1 and TRBJ2-5; D tentatively fits TRBD1 or TRBD2 (5 bases each). Germline assignment: CDR1 MNHNS and CDR2 SASEGT. The CDR3 contains 11 residues. The V and J ends lost 8 bases and 3 bases respectively, with 7 bases between them. CDR3 region: CASGGKETQYF. For the CDR3, the DNA is TGTGCCAGCGGGGGAAAAGAGACCCAGTACTTC.